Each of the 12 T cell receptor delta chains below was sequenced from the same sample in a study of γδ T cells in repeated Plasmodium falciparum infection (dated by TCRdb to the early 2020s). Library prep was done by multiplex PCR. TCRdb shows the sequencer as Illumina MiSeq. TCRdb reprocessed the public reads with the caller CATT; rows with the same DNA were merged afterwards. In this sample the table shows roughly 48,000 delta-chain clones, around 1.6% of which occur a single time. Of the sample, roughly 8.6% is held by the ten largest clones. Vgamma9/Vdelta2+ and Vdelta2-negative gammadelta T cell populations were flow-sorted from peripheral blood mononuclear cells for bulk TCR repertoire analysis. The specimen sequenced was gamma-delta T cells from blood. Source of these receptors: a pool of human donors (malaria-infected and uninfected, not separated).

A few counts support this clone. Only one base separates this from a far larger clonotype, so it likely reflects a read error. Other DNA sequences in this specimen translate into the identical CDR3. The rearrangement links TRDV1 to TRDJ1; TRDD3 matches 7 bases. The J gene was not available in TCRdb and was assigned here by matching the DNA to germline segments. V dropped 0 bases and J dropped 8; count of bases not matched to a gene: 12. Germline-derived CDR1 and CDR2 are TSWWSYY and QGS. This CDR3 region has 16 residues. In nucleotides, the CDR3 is TGTGCTCTTGGGGAACTTCGGACATGGGGGAGTACAAAACTCATCTTT. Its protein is CALGELRTWGSTKLIF.

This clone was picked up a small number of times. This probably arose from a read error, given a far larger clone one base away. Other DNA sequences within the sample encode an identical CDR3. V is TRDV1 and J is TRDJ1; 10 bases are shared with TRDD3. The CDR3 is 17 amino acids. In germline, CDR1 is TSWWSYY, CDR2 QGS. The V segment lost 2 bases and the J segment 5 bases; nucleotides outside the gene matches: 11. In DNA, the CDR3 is TGTGCTCTTGGGGAAGGAGTAGGGGGATACGATAGGGATAAACTCATCTTT. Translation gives CALGEGVGGYDRDKLIF.

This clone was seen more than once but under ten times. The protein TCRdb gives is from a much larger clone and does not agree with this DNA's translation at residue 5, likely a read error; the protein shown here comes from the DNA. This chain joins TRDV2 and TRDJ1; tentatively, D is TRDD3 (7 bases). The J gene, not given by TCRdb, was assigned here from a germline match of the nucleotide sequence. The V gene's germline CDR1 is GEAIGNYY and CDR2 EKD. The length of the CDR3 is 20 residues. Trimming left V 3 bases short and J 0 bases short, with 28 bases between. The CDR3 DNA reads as TGTGCCTGTGACGGAGCCTTCCCTCGCGGGGGTACTGGGGACACCGATAAACTCATCTTT. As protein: CACDGAFPRGGTGDTDKLIF.

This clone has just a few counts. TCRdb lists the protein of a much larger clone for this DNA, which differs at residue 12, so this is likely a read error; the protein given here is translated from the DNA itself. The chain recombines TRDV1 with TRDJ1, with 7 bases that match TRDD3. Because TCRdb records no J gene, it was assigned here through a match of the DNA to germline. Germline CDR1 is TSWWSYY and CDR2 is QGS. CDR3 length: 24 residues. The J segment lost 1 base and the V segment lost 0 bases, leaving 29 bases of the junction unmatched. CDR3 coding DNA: TGTGCTCTTGGGGAACTCGAGTTTTACCTGTTCGGAGGTGGGATACACCACATCACCGATAAACTCATCTTT. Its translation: CALGELEFYLFGGGIHHITDKLIF.

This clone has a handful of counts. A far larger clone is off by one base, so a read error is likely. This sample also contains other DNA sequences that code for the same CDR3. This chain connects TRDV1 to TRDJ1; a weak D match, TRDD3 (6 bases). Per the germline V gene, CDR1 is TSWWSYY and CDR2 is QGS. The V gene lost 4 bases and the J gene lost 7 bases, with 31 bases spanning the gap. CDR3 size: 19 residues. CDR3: CALGVPTATEGIGRTKLIF. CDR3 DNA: TGTGCTCTTGGGGTCCCCACCGCCACGGAAGGGATAGGGAGAACTAAACTCATCTTT.

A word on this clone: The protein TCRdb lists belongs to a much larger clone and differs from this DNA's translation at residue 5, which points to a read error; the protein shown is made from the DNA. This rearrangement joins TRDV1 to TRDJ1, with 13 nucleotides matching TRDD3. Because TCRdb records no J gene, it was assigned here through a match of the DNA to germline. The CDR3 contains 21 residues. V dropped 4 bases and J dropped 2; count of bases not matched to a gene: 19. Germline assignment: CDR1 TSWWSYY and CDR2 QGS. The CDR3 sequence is CALGGVRGKLGDTPGTDKLIF. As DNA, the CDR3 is TGTGCTCTTGGGGGGGTTAGGGGTAAACTGGGGGATACGCCGGGGACCGATAAACTCATCTTT.

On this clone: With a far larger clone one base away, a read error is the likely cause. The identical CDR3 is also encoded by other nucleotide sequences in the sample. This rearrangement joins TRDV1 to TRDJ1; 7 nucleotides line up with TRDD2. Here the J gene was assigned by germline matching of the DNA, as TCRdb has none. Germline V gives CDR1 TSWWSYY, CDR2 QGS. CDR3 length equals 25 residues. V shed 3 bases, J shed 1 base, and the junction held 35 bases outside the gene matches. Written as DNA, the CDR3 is TGTGCTCTTGGGGACTTGAGGCCCATTCCTACGAGAATGGGGAGGGCTTATAACTCCACCGATAAACTCATCTTT. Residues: CALGDLRPIPTRMGRAYNSTDKLIF.

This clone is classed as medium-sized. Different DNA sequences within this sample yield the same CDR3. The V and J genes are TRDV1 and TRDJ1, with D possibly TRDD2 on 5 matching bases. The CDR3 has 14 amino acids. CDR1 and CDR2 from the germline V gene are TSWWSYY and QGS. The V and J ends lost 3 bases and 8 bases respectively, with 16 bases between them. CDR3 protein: CALGDLYFRLKLIF. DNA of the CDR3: TGTGCTCTTGGGGATCTCTACTTCCGCCTAAAACTCATCTTT.

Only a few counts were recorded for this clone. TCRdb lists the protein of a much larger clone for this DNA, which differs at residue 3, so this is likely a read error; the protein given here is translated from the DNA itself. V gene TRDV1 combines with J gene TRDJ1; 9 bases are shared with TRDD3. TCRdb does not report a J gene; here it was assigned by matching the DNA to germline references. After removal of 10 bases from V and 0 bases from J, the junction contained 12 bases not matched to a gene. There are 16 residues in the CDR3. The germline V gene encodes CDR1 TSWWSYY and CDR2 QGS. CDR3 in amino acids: CAPLYWGSEYTDKLIF. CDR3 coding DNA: TGTGCTCCTCTGTACTGGGGGAGCGAATACACCGATAAACTCATCTTT.

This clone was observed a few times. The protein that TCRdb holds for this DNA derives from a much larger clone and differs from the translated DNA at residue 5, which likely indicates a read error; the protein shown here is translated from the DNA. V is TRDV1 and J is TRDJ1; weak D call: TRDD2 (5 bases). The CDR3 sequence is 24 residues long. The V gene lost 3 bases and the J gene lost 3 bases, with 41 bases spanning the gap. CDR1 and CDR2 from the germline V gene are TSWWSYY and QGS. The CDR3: CALGDPPAFTLIHLSRSVADKLIF. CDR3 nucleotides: TGTGCTCTTGGGGATCCGCCTGCCTTCACCCTTATCCACCTATCCAGGTCGGTCGCCGATAAACTCATCTTT.

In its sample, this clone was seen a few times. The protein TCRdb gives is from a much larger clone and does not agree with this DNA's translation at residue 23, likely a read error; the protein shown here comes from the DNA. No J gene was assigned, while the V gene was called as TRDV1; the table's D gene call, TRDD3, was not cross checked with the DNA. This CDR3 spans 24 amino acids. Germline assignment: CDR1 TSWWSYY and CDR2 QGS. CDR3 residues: CALVLHWPSYAILGDTDNTDKLTF. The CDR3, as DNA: TGTGCTCTTGTCCTTCACTGGCCTTCCTACGCTATACTGGGGGATACGGACAACACCGATAAACTCACCTTT.

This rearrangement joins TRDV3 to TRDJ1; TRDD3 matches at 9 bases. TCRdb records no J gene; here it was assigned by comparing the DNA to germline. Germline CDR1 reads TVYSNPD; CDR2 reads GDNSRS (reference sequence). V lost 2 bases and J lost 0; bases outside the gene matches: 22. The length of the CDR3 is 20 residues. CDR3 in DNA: TGTGCCTTTCCCCCTACGTTTACTGGGGGACACAACACCTACACCGATAAACTCATCTTT. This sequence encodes CAFPPTFTGGHNTYTDKLIF.